This T cell receptor (beta chain) is drawn from a study of human T cells and chemical hapten exposure. Time point indicated: patch test 1, 2 weeks after DPC sensitization. Stated treatment: therapeutic diphenylcyclopropenone sensitization with weekly scalp DPC. Prior to each patch test being applied, blood was drawn. Sequencing started from total RNA isolated from unfractionated whole blood. This CDR3 has 14 residues. The V gene's germline CDR1 is ENHRY and CDR2 SYGVKD. V was cut by 10 bases and J by 3 bases, with 16 bases left in between. The sample holds many counts of this clonotype. Its target is unknown. Library construction involved attaching unique molecular identifiers to individual cDNA molecules, which allowed quantitative, reproducible TCR counting. One entry per CDR3 protein results from TCRdb running MiXCR on the RACE reads. The data contain approximately 80,000 distinct CDR3 sequences, approximately 8% of them singletons.

Study-level points and caveats: The study found that PT1 expanded TCR counts correlated positively with patch test score.

The chain uses TRBV10-3 and TRBJ1-5; D not certain. Sequenced material: whole blood, taken in connection with sensitization to the hapten diphenylcyclopropenone (DPC). This clonotype was sampled from a woman under 40 with alopecia areata. Some clones in this sample may be carry-over from other donors' samples. CDR3 amino acids: CATDSGSPNQPQHF. The CDR3 DNA reads TGTGCCACAGACTCAGGCTCACCCAATCAGCCCCAGCATTTT.